The TCR beta chain under discussion was sequenced for a study of molecular identifiers for immune sequencing clone quantification. Study-level information: In replicates, RNA from roughly 18,000 or 92,000 naive CD8 cells was split five ways, four sequenced. Study-wide results and caveats: Beyond 20 RNA copies, clones held over 99% of effector molecules, compared with under 1% in naive cells.

It was from around 18,000 to 910,000 sorted cells, with 10%, 30% or 50% RNA, that naive CD8 libraries came. In TCRdb, the PCR reads were re-called with MiXCR into one record per CDR3 protein. The sample contains some 650,000 distinct CDR3 sequences, 15% to 20% of which appear only once. This clonotype showed up just a few times. The target antigen is unknown. With 2 bases removed from V and 7 bases from J, the gap between germline ends came to 14 bases. CDR3 size: 15 residues. Germline V gene lookup returns CDR1 MGHRA and CDR2 YSYEKL. The TCR was taken from a human donor in good health. Some libraries in this study had Jurkat cell RNA spiked in. Sequences were obtained from naive CD8+ T cells from blood, with Jurkat cell RNA spiked in. Subset described: FACS-sorted CD8+CD4-CCR7+CD45RA+ naive T cells. The V call is TRBV4-1, the J call TRBJ2-2, with D uncertain. The CDR3 loop reads CASSQTPAFSGELFF. As DNA, the CDR3 is TGCGCCAGCAGCCAAACCCCGGCGTTTAGCGGGGAGCTGTTTTTT.